The 23 T cell receptor beta chains in this list originate from one sample, sequenced in a study of control samples from healthy donors and cancer patients. The assay was immunoSEQ multiplex PCR, and TCRdb's table has in-frame clones only and misses some. Seen here are tens of thousands of clones, 89% observed once, and the top ten hold roughly 1.5%. Sequencing was performed on PBMCs. Source of these receptors: a man aged 40-49 years with colorectal cancer.

To note about this clone: Mismatch with germline at one junction end may stem from a read error. This sequence joins TRBV5-6 and TRBJ2-7; no reliable D call. CDR1 and CDR2 from the germline V gene are SGHDT and YYEEEE. This CDR3 comprises 12 residues. The CDR3 DNA follows: TGTGCCAGCAGCCTGACTTCCTGCGAGCAGTACTTC. Amino acid sequence: CASSLTSCEQYF.

This clone has just a few counts. The V and J genes are TRBV6-5 and TRBJ1-2; possible D gene TRBD1, 5 bases. Germline V lookup: CDR1 MNHEY, CDR2 SVGAGI. V was cut by 6 bases and J by 8 bases, with 16 bases left in between. The CDR3 length is 13 residues. The CDR3 loop reads CASSRYFRDGYTF. Here the CDR3 DNA reads TGTGCCAGCAGCCGGTATTTCAGGGACGGCTACACCTTC.

The chain links TRBV6-5 to TRBJ2-1; the D call may be TRBD1 or TRBD2 (5 bases each). Germline V gives CDR1 MNHEY, CDR2 SVGAGI. The CDR3 spans 16 residues. V lost 2 bases and J lost 0, with 11 bases in between. CDR3 loop: CASSYRDLSSYNEQFF. CDR3 nucleotide sequence: TGTGCCAGCAGTTACCGGGACCTAAGCTCCTACAATGAGCAGTTCTTC.

The V call is TRBV19, the J call TRBJ2-3; the D gene is possibly TRBD2 (5 bases). Germline V gene data show CDR1 as LNHDA and CDR2 as SQIVND (reference sequence). The CDR3 spans 14 residues. V was cut by 8 bases and J by 5 bases, with 17 bases left in between. The chain's CDR3 is CASGTVAGEDTQYF. CDR3 nucleotide sequence: TGTGCCAGTGGAACAGTGGCCGGGGAAGATACGCAGTATTTT.

This rearrangement joins TRBV25-1 to TRBJ1-2; D call uncertain. The CDR3 length is 11 residues. V gave up 4 bases and J gave up 8 bases, with 8 bases separating them. The germline V gene encodes CDR1 MGHDK and CDR2 SYGVNS. As DNA, the CDR3 is TGTGCCAGCAGTGCTGGGTACGGCTACACCTTC. Protein product: CASSAGYGYTF.

The V and J genes are TRBV19 and TRBJ2-3; no definite D call. From germline, CDR1 is LNHDA and CDR2 SQIVND (reference sequence). Trimming took off 4 bases at V and 0 bases at J, with 11 bases between the two ends. There are 15 residues in the CDR3. Here the CDR3 DNA reads TGTGCCAGTAGTAATGGACGGCCTAGCACAGATACGCAGTATTTT. It codes for CASSNGRPSTDTQYF.

This chain links TRBV5-1 with TRBJ2-2; D gene uncertain. Trimming took 6 bases from V and 9 from J, leaving 21 bases between them. From germline, CDR1 is SGHRS and CDR2 YFSETQ. The CDR3 is 15 residues long. Written as DNA, the CDR3 is TGCGCCAGCACCACTCGGTGGGGAAATAATAGGGAGCTGTTTTTT. Amino acids: CASTTRWGNNRELFF.

J is TRBJ1-2 and V is TRBV28; possible D gene TRBD1, 5 bases. The V gene lost 5 bases and the J gene lost 3 bases, with 22 bases spanning the gap. The germline V gene encodes CDR1 MDHEN and CDR2 SYDVKM. The CDR3 covers 17 residues. CDR3 region: CASSLMAFYGADYGYTF. The DNA of the CDR3 is TGTGCCAGCAGTCTCATGGCCTTTTATGGGGCTGACTATGGCTACACCTTC.

This clone was detected only once. V and J are TRBV6-5 and TRBJ2-3, with 9 bases identical to TRBD2. There are 15 residues in the CDR3. Germline values: CDR1 MNHEY, CDR2 SVGAGI. Germline trimming cut 6 bases from V and 0 bases from J; bases unmatched to any gene: 4. The DNA for the CDR3 is TGTGCCAGCAGAACTAGCGGGTCTAGCACAGATACGCAGTATTTT. Protein sequence: CASRTSGSSTDTQYF.

The CDR3 spells CASSIRGLAVEETQYF. Written as DNA, the CDR3 is TGTGCCAGTAGTATTCGGGGACTAGCGGTAGAAGAGACCCAGTACTTC. V gene TRBV19 combines with J gene TRBJ2-5; TRBD2 aligns across 11 bases. In germline, CDR1 is LNHDA, CDR2 SQIVND (reference sequence). This CDR3 contains 16 residues. The junction had 6 bases not matched to a gene; V was cut back by 3 bases and J by 3 bases.

The chain couples TRBV5-6 to TRBJ1-6; D is undetermined. The CDR3 extends over 15 amino acids. The V end was cut by 2 bases, the J end by 8 bases, with 14 bases between. Germline CDR1 SGHDT, CDR2 YYEEEE. The CDR3 bases are TGTGCCAGCAGCTTAGTACAGAGGAGGGATTCACCCCTCCACTTT. Protein product: CASSLVQRRDSPLHF.

The J gene is TRBJ2-7, the V gene TRBV7-9; D is possibly TRBD2 (5 bases). V lost 3 bases and J 3 bases, leaving 15 bases between the germline ends. Germline V lookup: CDR1 SEHNR, CDR2 FQNEAQ (reference sequence). CDR3 length: 15 amino acids. CDR3 region: CASSFSGRSSYEQYF. The CDR3 region has the DNA TGTGCCAGCAGCTTTAGTGGGAGAAGTAGCTACGAGCAGTACTTC.

The V gene is TRBV18, the J gene TRBJ2-7; D unresolved. The germline V gene has CDR1 KGHSH and CDR2 LQKENI. This CDR3 has 14 residues. Trimming stripped 1 base from V and 0 bases from J, with 7 bases between. The CDR3 reads CASSPQGSSYEQYF. DNA of the CDR3: TGTGCCAGCTCACCACAAGGATCCTCCTACGAGCAGTACTTC.

The V call is TRBV11-2, the J call TRBJ2-2; 9 bases agree with TRBD2. J lost 0 bases, V lost 5 bases, and 4 bases had no gene match. Per the germline V gene, CDR1 is SGHAT and CDR2 is FQNNGV. The CDR3 length is 16 residues. CDR3 amino acids: CASSPLAGTNTGELFF. Here the CDR3 DNA reads TGTGCCAGCAGCCCTCTAGCGGGAACGAACACCGGGGAGCTGTTTTTT. The full variable domain, with the rest looked up from reference TRBV11-2 and TRBJ2-2, is EAGVAQSPRYKIIEKRQSVAFWCNPISGHATLYWYQQILGQGPKLLIQFQNNGVVDDSQLPKDRFSAERLKGVDSTLKIQPAKLEDSAVYLCASSPLAGTNTGELFFGEGSRLTVL.

The V gene is TRBV19, the J gene TRBJ1-5; D is unclear. The germline CDR1 and CDR2 sequences are LNHDA and SQIVND (reference sequence). The V end lost 4 bases, the J end lost 0 bases, and 16 bases lay between the germline ends. The CDR3 is 17 residues long. The CDR3 reads CASSKSGIGISNQPQHF. The CDR3 DNA follows: TGTGCCAGTAGTAAGTCGGGAATCGGGATTAGCAATCAGCCCCAGCATTTT.

This clone was found once. The gene calls are TRBV29-1 and TRBJ2-7; no definite D call. V dropped 4 bases and J dropped 2 bases, with 9 bases sitting between them. This CDR3 comprises 12 residues. CDR1 and CDR2 (germline): SQVTM, ANQGSEA. The DNA for the CDR3 is TGCAGCGTTGTGCGGCATACCTACGAGCAGTACTTC. Its translation: CSVVRHTYEQYF.

The chain is built from TRBV18 and TRBJ2-2; 8 bases agree with TRBD1. CDR1 and CDR2 (germline): KGHSH, LQKENI. V was clipped by 3 bases and J by 5 bases; unmatched bases: 8. This CDR3 contains 16 residues. The CDR3 sequence is CASSPAGQGNTGELFF. The CDR3 coding sequence is TGTGCCAGCTCACCGGCAGGACAGGGAAATACCGGGGAGCTGTTTTTT.

The V gene is TRBV3-1 (or the pseudogene TRBV3-2), the J gene TRBJ1-1; the D is unclear. The CDR3 is 14 amino acids. With 1 base removed from V and 3 bases from J, the gap between germline ends came to 9 bases. Germline CDR1 is LGHDT and CDR2 is YNNKEL (reference sequence). CDR3 coding DNA: TGTGCCAGCAGCCAAGGTGAGGCCGACACTGAAGCTTTCTTT. It codes for CASSQGEADTEAFF.

The rearrangement uses TRBV11-1 and TRBJ1-6; unclear D gene. Germline V gives CDR1 SGHAT, CDR2 FQDESV (reference sequence). Trimming cost V 5 bases and J 10 bases, with 12 bases left between them. The length of the CDR3 is 13 residues. The CDR3 DNA reads TGTGCCAGCAGCCGATCTGGGTGGTCACCCCTCCACTTT. It specifies CASSRSGWSPLHF.

The chain combines TRBV27 with TRBJ2-5; 8 bases are shared with TRBD2. CDR1 is MNHEY, CDR2 SMNVEV, per germline (reference sequence). The V gene end was trimmed by 6 bases and the J gene end by 4 bases; junction bases not matched to a gene: 7. There are 14 residues in the CDR3. DNA of the CDR3: TGTGCCAGCAGAGAGCTAGCGGGCCCAGAGACCCAGTACTTC. Its translation: CASRELAGPETQYF.

The rearrangement uses TRBV28 and TRBJ2-5; a weak D match, TRBD2 (6 bases). This CDR3 is built from 13 residues. The germline V and J ends were trimmed by 7 bases and 0 bases, with 9 bases remaining between them. Germline V gene data show CDR1 as MDHEN and CDR2 as SYDVKM. As DNA, the CDR3 is TGTGCCAGCAAGTGGGGGGACCAAGAGACCCAGTACTTC. Protein: CASKWGDQETQYF.

About this clone: This same CDR3 is encoded by further DNA sequences in the sample. J is TRBJ2-7 and V is TRBV19, with 12 nucleotides matching TRBD2. Trimming removed 6 bases from V and 1 base from J; junction bases left unmatched: 1. The CDR3 covers 14 residues. Germline V gives CDR1 LNHDA, CDR2 SQIVND (reference sequence). In nucleotides, the CDR3 is TGTGCCAGTAGCCTAGCGGGAGGGTCCTACGAGCAGTACTTC. It specifies CASSLAGGSYEQYF.

The genes are TRBV9 and TRBJ2-3; a possible D gene is TRBD1 (5 bases). Trimming cost V 3 bases and J 2 bases, with 16 bases left between them. The CDR3 spans 16 residues. Germline V lookup: CDR1 SGDLS, CDR2 YYNGEE. This chain's CDR3 is CASSAANRRLTDTQYF. CDR3 DNA sequence: TGTGCCAGCAGCGCGGCTAACAGGAGACTCACAGATACGCAGTATTTT.